This T cell receptor beta chain came from a study of blood T cell repertoires in COVID-19. The repertoire was sequenced with immunoSEQ multiplex PCR; TCRdb's copy has only in-frame clones and lacks some. The repertoire holds about 270,000 clones, with 75% to 90% as singletons. The CDR3 has 13 amino acids. Between the trimmed V and J ends, which lost 1 base and 5 bases, there was a span of 8 bases. The germline V gene encodes CDR1 LNHDA and CDR2 SQIVND (reference sequence). The sample consisted of peripheral blood. V usage is TRBV19 and J usage is TRBJ1-1; D unclear. This clonotype was obtained from a human donor in a cohort sampled during active COVID-19. For the CDR3, the DNA is TGTGCCAGTAGTATAGTCGGGGTTACTGAAGCTTTCTTT. It translates to CASSIVGVTEAFF.